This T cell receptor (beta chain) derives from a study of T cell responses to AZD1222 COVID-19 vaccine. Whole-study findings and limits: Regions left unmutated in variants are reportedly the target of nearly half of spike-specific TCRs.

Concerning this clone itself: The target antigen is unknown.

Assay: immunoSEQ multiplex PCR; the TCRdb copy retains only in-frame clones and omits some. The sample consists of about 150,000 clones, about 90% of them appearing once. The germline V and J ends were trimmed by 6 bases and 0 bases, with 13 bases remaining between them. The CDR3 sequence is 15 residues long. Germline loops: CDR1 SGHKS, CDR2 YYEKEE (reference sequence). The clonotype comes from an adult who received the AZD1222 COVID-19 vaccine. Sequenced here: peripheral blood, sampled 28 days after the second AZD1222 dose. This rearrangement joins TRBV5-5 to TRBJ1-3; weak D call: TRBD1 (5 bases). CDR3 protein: CASTGGMRSGNTIYF. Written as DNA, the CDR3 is TGTGCCAGCACGGGGGGTATGCGCTCTGGAAACACCATATATTTT.